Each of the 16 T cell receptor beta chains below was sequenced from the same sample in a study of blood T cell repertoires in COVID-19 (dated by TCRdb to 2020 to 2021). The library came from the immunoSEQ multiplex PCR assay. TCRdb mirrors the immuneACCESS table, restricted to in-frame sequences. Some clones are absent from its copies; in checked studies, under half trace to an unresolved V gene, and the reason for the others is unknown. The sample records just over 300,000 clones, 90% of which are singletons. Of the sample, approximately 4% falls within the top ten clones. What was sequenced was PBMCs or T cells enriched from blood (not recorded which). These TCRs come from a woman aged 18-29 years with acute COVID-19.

The CDR3 reads CASSESDRGRYGYTF. The DNA for the CDR3 is TGTGCCAGCAGCGAATCGGACAGGGGAAGATATGGCTACACCTTC. The chain is built from TRBV9 and TRBJ1-2, with 9 nucleotides matching TRBD1. The V and J ends lost 3 bases and 5 bases, in that order; junction bases with no gene match: 8. The CDR3 is 15 amino acids. Germline loops: CDR1 SGDLS, CDR2 YYNGEE.

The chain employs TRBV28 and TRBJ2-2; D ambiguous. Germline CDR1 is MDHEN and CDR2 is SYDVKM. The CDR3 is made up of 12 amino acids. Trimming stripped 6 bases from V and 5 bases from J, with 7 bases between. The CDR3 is CASSRRTGELFF. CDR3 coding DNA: TGTGCCAGCAGCCGCCGGACCGGGGAGCTGTTTTTT.

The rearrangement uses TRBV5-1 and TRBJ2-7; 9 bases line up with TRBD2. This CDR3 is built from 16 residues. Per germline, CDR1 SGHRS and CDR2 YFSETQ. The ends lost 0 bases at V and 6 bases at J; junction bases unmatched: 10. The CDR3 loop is CASSLAVAGGAGEQYF. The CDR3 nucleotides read TGCGCCAGCAGCTTGGCCGTCGCGGGAGGGGCGGGCGAGCAGTACTTC.

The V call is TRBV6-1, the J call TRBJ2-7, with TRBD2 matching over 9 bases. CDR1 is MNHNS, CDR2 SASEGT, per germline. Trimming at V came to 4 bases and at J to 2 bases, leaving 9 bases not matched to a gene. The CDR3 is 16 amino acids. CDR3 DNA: TGTGCCAGCAGTGCCCAGCGGGAGGACCTCACCTACGAGCAGTACTTC. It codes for CASSAQREDLTYEQYF.

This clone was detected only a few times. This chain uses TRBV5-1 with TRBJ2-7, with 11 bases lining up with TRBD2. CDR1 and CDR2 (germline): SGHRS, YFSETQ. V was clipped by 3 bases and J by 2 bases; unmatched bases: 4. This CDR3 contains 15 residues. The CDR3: CASSSLAGAAYEQYF. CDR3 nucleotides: TGCGCCAGCAGCTCACTAGCGGGAGCCGCCTACGAGCAGTACTTC.

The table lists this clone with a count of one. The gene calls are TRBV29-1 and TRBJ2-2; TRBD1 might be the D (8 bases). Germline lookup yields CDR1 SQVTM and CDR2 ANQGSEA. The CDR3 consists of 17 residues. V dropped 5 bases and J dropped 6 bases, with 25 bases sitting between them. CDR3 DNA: TGCAGCGTTACGGGGGGAGGACAGGGCCTAAGCGCCGGGGAGCTGTTTTTT. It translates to CSVTGGGQGLSAGELFF.

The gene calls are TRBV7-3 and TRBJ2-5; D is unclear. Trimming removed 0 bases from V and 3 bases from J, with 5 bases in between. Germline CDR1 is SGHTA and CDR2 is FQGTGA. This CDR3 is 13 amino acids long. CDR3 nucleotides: TGTGCCAGCAGCTTAACACAGAAAGAGACCCAGTACTTC. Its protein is CASSLTQKETQYF.

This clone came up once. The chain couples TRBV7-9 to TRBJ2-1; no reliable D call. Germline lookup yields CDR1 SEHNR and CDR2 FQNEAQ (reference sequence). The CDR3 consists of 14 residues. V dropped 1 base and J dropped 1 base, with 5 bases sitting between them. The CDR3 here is CASSLVASYNEQFF. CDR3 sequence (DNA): TGTGCCAGCAGCTTAGTAGCATCCTACAATGAGCAGTTCTTC. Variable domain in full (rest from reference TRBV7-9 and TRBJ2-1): DTGVSQNPRHKITKRGQNVTFRCDPISEHNRLYWYRQTLGQGPEFLTYFQNEAQLEKSRLLSDRFSAERPKGSFSTLEIQRTEQGDSAMYLCASSLVASYNEQFFGPGTRLTVL.

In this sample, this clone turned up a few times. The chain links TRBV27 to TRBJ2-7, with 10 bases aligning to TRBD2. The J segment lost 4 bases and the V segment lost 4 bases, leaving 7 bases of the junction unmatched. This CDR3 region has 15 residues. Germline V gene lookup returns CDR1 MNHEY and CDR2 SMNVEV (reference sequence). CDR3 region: CASSSKAGGSYEQYF. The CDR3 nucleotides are TGTGCCAGCAGTTCCAAAGCGGGAGGGAGTTACGAGCAGTACTTC.

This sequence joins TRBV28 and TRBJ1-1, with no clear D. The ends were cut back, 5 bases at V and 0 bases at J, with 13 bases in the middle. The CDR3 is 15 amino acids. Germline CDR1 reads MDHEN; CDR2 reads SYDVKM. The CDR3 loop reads CASSRGGRMNTEAFF. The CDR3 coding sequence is TGTGCCAGCAGTCGGGGAGGAAGAATGAACACTGAAGCTTTCTTT.

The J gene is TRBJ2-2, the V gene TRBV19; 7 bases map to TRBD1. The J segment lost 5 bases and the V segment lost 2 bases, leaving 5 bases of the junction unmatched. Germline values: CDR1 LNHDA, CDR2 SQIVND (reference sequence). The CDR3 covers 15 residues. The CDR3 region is CASSIWDSETGELFF. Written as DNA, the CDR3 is TGTGCCAGTAGTATATGGGACAGTGAAACCGGGGAGCTGTTTTTT.

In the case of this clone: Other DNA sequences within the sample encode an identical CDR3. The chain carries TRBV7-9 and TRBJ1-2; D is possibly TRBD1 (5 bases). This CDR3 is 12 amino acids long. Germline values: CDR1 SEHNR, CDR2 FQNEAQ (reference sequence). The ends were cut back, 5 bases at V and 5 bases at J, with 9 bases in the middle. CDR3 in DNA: TGTGCCAGCAGCCCCAGGGATTATGGCTACACCTTC. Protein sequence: CASSPRDYGYTF. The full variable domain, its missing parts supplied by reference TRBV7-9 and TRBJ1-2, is DTGVSQNPRHKITKRGQNVTFRCDPISEHNRLYWYRQTLGQGPEFLTYFQNEAQLEKSRLLSDRFSAERPKGSFSTLEIQRTEQGDSAMYLCASSPRDYGYTFGSGTRLTVV.

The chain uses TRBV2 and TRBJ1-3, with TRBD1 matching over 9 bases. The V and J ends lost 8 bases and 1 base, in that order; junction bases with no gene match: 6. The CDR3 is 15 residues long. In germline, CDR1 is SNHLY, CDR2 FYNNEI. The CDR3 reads CASEKDRGSGNTIYF. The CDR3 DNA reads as TGTGCCAGCGAGAAGGACAGGGGATCTGGAAACACCATATATTTT.

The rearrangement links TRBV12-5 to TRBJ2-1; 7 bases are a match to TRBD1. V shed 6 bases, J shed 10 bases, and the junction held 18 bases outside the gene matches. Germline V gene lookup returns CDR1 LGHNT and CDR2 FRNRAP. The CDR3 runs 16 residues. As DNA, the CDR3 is TGTGCTAGTGGGACCGGACTCGCTACAGGGGCGTGGGAGCAGTTCTTC. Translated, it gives CASGTGLATGAWEQFF.

For the CDR3, the DNA is TGTGCCAGCAGTCCTGCCGCCGAGGAGACCCAGTACTTC. Translation: CASSPAAEETQYF. This chain connects TRBV12-3 or TRBV12-4 to TRBJ2-5; no reliable D call. The CDR3 has 13 residues. V lost 5 bases and J 5 bases, leaving 12 bases between the germline ends.

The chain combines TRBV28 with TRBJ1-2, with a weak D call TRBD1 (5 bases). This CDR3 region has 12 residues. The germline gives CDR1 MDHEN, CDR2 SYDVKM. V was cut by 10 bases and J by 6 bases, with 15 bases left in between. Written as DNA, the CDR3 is TGTGCCACCAAAGGGGCAGACAATGGCTACACCTTC. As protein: CATKGADNGYTF.